This T cell receptor (beta chain) originates from a study of T-cell reconstitution after alpha-beta-depleted transplantation in children. Study-level points and caveats: Day-60 TCRbeta diversity that was high in some patients was derived from surviving recipient T cells and thymic progenitors. In patients about two months after transplant, alpha-beta T cells reportedly arose from several hundred expanded graft clones. The authors attributed T-cell counts and diversity one year after transplant mostly to newly produced T cells.

Unique molecular identifiers featured in how the TCRbeta library was prepared. TCRdb re-called the PCR reads with MiXCR, one entry per CDR3 protein. The data show 250,000 to 300,000 distinct CDR3 sequences, with 7.5% to 9% seen just once and 9.1% held by the top ten. Turning to this clonotype: Its antigen is undetermined.

The germline V gene encodes CDR1 MNHEY and CDR2 SMNVEV (reference sequence). CDR3 length equals 16 residues. Trimming left V 4 bases short and J 2 bases short, with 17 bases between. This sample comprised peripheral blood, obtained 360 days after TCRalphabeta/CD19-depleted stem cell transplant. The chain is built from TRBV27 and TRBJ1-2; D perhaps matches TRBD1 (6 bases). The TCR was taken from a female patient younger than 10 who had a stem cell transplant for Fanconi anemia, so the T cells may come from the graft donor. DNA of the CDR3: TGTGCCAGCAGTTCCTCCATGACAGGCCTAAACTATGGCTACACCTTC. It yields the protein CASSSSMTGLNYGYTF.